The rows below give T cell receptor beta chains drawn from one sample of a study of OX40 agonist ivuxolimab in advanced cancers. The repertoire was sequenced with immunoSEQ multiplex PCR; TCRdb's copy has only in-frame clones and lacks some. Among about 83,000 clones listed, 75% to 95% were seen once. The sample in question was CD4+ or CD8+ T cells sorted from blood, obtained in a trial of the OX40 agonist ivuxolimab. Receptors were obtained from an adult with an advanced solid tumor such as melanoma, head and neck, liver or kidney cancer. Each CDR3 is given with its conserved first and last residue. Each record gives: V gene, clone size, J gene, D gene, CDR3 DNA, CDR3 protein. A D gene is named only where the DNA matches it firmly. Some rows have no size entry. The others give once, few or many, or a class for an expanded clone.

V gene: TRBV2
clone size: .
J gene: TRBJ2-7
D gene: .
CDR3 DNA: TGTGCCAGTAGCACCGGGCCTACTGAGTACTTC
CDR3 protein: CASSTGPTEYF

V gene: TRBV7-2
clone size: few
J gene: TRBJ1-2
D gene: .
CDR3 DNA: TGTGCCAGCAGCTTTTGGGACCGGAGGTCTGGCTACACCTTC
CDR3 protein: CASSFWDRRSGYTF

V gene: TRBV5-4
clone size: .
J gene: TRBJ2-1
D gene: TRBD2
CDR3 DNA: TGTGCCAGCAGCTCCGGGACTAGCGGGGATTACAATGAGCAGTTCTTC
CDR3 protein: CASSSGTSGDYNEQFF

V gene: TRBV28
clone size: .
J gene: TRBJ1-2
D gene: TRBD1
CDR3 DNA: TGTGCCTCCAGGGGGACAGGGGGGTACTATGGCTACACCTTC
CDR3 protein: CASRGTGGYYGYTF

V gene: TRBV6-5
clone size: .
J gene: TRBJ2-3
D gene: .
CDR3 DNA: TGTGCCAGCAGACGGGGGAGCGGTACGCAGTATTTT
CDR3 protein: CASRRGSGTQYF

V gene: TRBV2
clone size: .
J gene: TRBJ2-3
D gene: .
CDR3 DNA: TGTGCCAGCAGTGAATATGGTGACAGCTCTAGCACAGATACGCAGTATTTT
CDR3 protein: CASSEYGDSSSTDTQYF

V gene: TRBV5-1
clone size: .
J gene: TRBJ2-2
D gene: .
CDR3 DNA: TGCGCCAGCAGCTTTTCAGGCCCCGGGGAGCTGTTTTTT
CDR3 protein: CASSFSGPGELFF

V gene: TRBV15
clone size: .
J gene: TRBJ2-3
D gene: TRBD2
CDR3 DNA: TGTGCCACCAGCAGAGAAGCGGGGGTTTCAGATACGCAGTATTTT
CDR3 protein: CATSREAGVSDTQYF

V gene: TRBV6-6
clone size: .
J gene: TRBJ1-2
D gene: TRBD1
CDR3 DNA: TGTGCCAGCGTCCAATCAGGGGGGGCAGAAGGCTACACCTTC
CDR3 protein: CASVQSGGAEGYTF

V gene: TRBV2
clone size: .
J gene: TRBJ2-1
D gene: .
CDR3 DNA: TGTGCCAGCAGTGATTGGGGGGGCCTGAGTGAGCAGTTCTTC
CDR3 protein: CASSDWGGLSEQFF

V gene: TRBV7-9
clone size: .
J gene: TRBJ1-4
D gene: .
CDR3 DNA: TGTGCCAGCAGCTTAGGATGGGAGGGGTCCGCAACTAATGAAAAACTGTTTTTT
CDR3 protein: CASSLGWEGSATNEKLFF

V gene: TRBV6-5
clone size: .
J gene: TRBJ2-1
D gene: .
CDR3 DNA: TGTGCCAGCAAAGGGGCGGGGAATGAGCAGTTCTTC
CDR3 protein: CASKGAGNEQFF

V gene: TRBV9
clone size: once
J gene: TRBJ2-5
D gene: .
CDR3 DNA: TGTGCCAGCAGCGTAATGGCGGCCCAAGAGACCCAGTACTTC
CDR3 protein: CASSVMAAQETQYF

V gene: TRBV30
clone size: .
J gene: TRBJ2-1
D gene: .
CDR3 DNA: TGTGCCTGGTTGAGGGGGGCCAGCTCCTACAATGAGCAGTTCTTC
CDR3 protein: CAWLRGASSYNEQFF

V gene: TRBV28
clone size: .
J gene: TRBJ2-7
D gene: .
CDR3 DNA: TGTGCCAGCAGCGACACAGCCTCCTACGAGCAGTACTTC
CDR3 protein: CASSDTASYEQYF

V gene: TRBV2
clone size: .
J gene: TRBJ2-7
D gene: .
CDR3 DNA: TGTGCCAGCAGTGAAGTAGGTAGGGGGTCTTACGAGCAGTACTTC
CDR3 protein: CASSEVGRGSYEQYF

V gene: TRBV28
clone size: .
J gene: TRBJ2-2
D gene: .
CDR3 DNA: TGTGCCAGCAACGCCCCGGGGGCCTCCAACACCGGGGAGCTGTTTTTT
CDR3 protein: CASNAPGASNTGELFF

V gene: TRBV30
clone size: .
J gene: TRBJ1-2
D gene: TRBD1
CDR3 DNA: TGTGCCTACGATCAGGGGGCCAACTATGGCTACACCTTC
CDR3 protein: CAYDQGANYGYTF

V gene: TRBV29-1
clone size: .
J gene: TRBJ2-6
D gene: .
CDR3 DNA: TGCAGCGTTGTTGCGGACGACTCTGGGGCCAACGTCCTGACTTTC
CDR3 protein: CSVVADDSGANVLTF

V gene: TRBV7-2
clone size: .
J gene: TRBJ1-1
D gene: .
CDR3 DNA: TGTGCCAGCAGCCCAGGGATTAACACTGAAGCTTTCTTT
CDR3 protein: CASSPGINTEAFF

V gene: TRBV6-6
clone size: .
J gene: TRBJ1-2
D gene: TRBD1
CDR3 DNA: TGTGCCAGCAGTTCGGACAGGGTCCTCTATGGCTACACCTTC
CDR3 protein: CASSSDRVLYGYTF

V gene: TRBV7-6
clone size: .
J gene: TRBJ2-3
D gene: TRBD1
CDR3 DNA: TGTGCCAGCAGCTTAGGGGGACAGAGCACAGATACGCAGTATTTT
CDR3 protein: CASSLGGQSTDTQYF

V gene: TRBV5-1
clone size: .
J gene: TRBJ1-1
D gene: .
CDR3 DNA: TGCGCCAGCAGGGTCCAGGGGTATGTGACTGAAGCTTTCTTT
CDR3 protein: CASRVQGYVTEAFF

V gene: TRBV2
clone size: .
J gene: TRBJ2-7
D gene: .
CDR3 DNA: TGTGCCAGCAGGCGGGACTTCGGGGAGCAGTACTTC
CDR3 protein: CASRRDFGEQYF

V gene: TRBV4-1
clone size: .
J gene: TRBJ1-1
D gene: .
CDR3 DNA: TGCGCCAGCAGCCTCGGTTGGGGGCGGATGAACACTGAAGCTTTCTTT
CDR3 protein: CASSLGWGRMNTEAFF

V gene: TRBV2
clone size: .
J gene: TRBJ1-4
D gene: .
CDR3 DNA: TGTGCCAGCACCCCACACGGGACGGGGAATGAAAAACTGTTTTTT
CDR3 protein: CASTPHGTGNEKLFF

V gene: TRBV27
clone size: .
J gene: TRBJ1-5
D gene: .
CDR3 DNA: TGTGCCAGCAGTTCACAGGGCCGCAATCAGCCCCAGCATTTT
CDR3 protein: CASSSQGRNQPQHF

V gene: TRBV28
clone size: .
J gene: TRBJ2-6
D gene: TRBD1
CDR3 DNA: TGTGCCAGCGGCGGGACAGGGCGCTGGGGAGGGGCCAACGTCCTGACTTTC
CDR3 protein: CASGGTGRWGGANVLTF

V gene: TRBV6-5
clone size: .
J gene: TRBJ2-3
D gene: .
CDR3 DNA: TGTGCCAGCAGTTACTCTTCCGGGCCAAGCACAGATACGCAGTATTTT
CDR3 protein: CASSYSSGPSTDTQYF